The source of this T cell receptor (beta chain) is a study of OX40 agonist ivuxolimab in advanced cancers. The overall study: Patients undergoing dose escalation presented with hepatocellular carcinoma, melanoma, renal cell or head and neck cancer.

Using immunoSEQ multiplex PCR, the repertoire was profiled, and TCRdb retains in-frame clones only, with some absent. The sample has over 150,000 clones, under 95% seen once; the top ten hold approximately 0.32%. Points from the study as a whole: With doses of 0.1-3.0 mg/kg, partial responders showed among the lowest clonal expansion. No determination was made of the antigen specificity of the expanded peripheral T cells.

With regard to this clone: Its antigen is currently unknown.

The V gene's germline CDR1 is SGHNT and CDR2 YYREEE (reference sequence). The junction had 4 bases not matched to a gene; V was cut back by 0 bases and J by 4 bases. This CDR3 has 15 amino acids. The clonotype was recovered from an adult with an advanced solid tumor such as melanoma, head and neck, liver or kidney cancer. Sequences were derived from CD4+ or CD8+ T cells sorted from blood, sampled in a trial of the OX40 agonist ivuxolimab. The chain joins TRBV5-4 to TRBJ2-1; 7 nucleotides match TRBD1. CDR3: CASSLGGQLYNEQFF. As DNA, the CDR3 is TGTGCCAGCAGCTTGGGGGGACAGCTATACAATGAGCAGTTCTTC. Variable domain in full (rest from reference TRBV5-4 and TRBJ2-1): ETGVTQSPTHLIKTRGQQVTLRCSSQSGHNTVSWYQQALGQGPQFIFQYYREEENGRGNFPPRFSGLQFPNYSSELNVNALELDDSALYLCASSLGGQLYNEQFFGPGTRLTVL.